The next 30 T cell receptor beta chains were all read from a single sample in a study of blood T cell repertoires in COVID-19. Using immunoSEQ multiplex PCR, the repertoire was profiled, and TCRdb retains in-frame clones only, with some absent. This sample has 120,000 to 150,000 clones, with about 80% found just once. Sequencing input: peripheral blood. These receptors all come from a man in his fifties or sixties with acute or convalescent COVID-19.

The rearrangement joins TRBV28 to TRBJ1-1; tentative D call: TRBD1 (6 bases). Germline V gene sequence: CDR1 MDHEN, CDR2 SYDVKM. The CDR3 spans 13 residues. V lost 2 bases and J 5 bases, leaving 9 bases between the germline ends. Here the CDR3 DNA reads TGTGCCAGCAGTTTACAGGGGTCGACTGAAGCTTTCTTT. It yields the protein CASSLQGSTEAFF.

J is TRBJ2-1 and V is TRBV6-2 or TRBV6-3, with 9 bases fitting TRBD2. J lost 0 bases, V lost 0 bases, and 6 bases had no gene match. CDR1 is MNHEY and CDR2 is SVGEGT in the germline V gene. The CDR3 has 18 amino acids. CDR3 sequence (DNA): TGTGCCAGCAGTTACTCAAGACTAGCGGTCAGCTCCTACAATGAGCAGTTCTTC. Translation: CASSYSRLAVSSYNEQFF.

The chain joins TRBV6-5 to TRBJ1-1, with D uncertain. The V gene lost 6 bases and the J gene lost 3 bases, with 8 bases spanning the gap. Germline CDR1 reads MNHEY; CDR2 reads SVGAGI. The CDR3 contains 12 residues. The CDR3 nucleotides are TGTGCCAGCAGGAACAGATACACTGAAGCTTTCTTT. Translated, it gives CASRNRYTEAFF.

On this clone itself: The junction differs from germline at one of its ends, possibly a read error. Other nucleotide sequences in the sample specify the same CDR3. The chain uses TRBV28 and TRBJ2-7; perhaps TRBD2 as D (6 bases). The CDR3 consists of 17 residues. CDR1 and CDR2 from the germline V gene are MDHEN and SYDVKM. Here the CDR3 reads CASCFGRAGGAAYEQYF. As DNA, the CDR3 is TGTGCCAGCTGTTTTGGGCGGGCGGGCGGGGCGGCCTACGAGCAGTACTTC.

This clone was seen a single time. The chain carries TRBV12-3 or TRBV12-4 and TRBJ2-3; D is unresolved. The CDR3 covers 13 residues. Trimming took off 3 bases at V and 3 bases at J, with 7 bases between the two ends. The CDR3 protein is CASSLPGTDTQYF. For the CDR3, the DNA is TGTGCCAGCAGTTTGCCAGGAACAGATACGCAGTATTTT.

CDR3 residues: CASSFGLFSSGSGEQFF. CDR3 DNA sequence: TGCGCCAGCAGCTTTGGTCTCTTTTCTAGCGGGAGTGGAGAGCAGTTCTTC. V gene TRBV5-1 combines with J gene TRBJ2-1; 10 bases fit TRBD2. Germline lookup yields CDR1 SGHRS and CDR2 YFSETQ. CDR3 length: 17 amino acids. J was trimmed by 10 bases and V by 2 bases; bases with no gene match: 15.

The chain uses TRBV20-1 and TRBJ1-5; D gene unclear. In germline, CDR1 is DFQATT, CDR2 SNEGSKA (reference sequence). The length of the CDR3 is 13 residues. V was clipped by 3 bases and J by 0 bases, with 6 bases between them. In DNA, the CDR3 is TGCAGTGCTAGTCAGAATAGCAATCAGCCCCAGCATTTT. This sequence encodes CSASQNSNQPQHF.

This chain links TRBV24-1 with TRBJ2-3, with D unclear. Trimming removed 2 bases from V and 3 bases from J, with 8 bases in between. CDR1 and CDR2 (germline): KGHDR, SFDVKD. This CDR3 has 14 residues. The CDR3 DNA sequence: TGTGCCACCAGTGATTCCATTCGGACAGATACGCAGTATTTT. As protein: CATSDSIRTDTQYF.

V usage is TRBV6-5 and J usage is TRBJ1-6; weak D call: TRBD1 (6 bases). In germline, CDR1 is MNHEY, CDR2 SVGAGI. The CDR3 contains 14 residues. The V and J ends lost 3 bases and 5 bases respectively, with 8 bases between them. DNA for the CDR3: TGTGCCAGCAGTTATTCAGGGGATAATTCACCCCTCCACTTT. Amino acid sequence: CASSYSGDNSPLHF.

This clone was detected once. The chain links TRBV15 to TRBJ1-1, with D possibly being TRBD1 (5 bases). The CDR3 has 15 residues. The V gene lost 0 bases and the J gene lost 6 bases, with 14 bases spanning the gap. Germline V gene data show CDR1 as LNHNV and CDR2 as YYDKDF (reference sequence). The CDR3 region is CATSRDSGMWAEAFF. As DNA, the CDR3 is TGTGCCACCAGCAGAGATTCAGGGATGTGGGCTGAAGCTTTCTTT.

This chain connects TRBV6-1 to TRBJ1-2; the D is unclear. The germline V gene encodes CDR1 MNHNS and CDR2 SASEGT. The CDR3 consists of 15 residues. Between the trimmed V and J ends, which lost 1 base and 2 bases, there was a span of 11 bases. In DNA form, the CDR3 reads TGTGCCAGCAGTGAAGGGTACGGGGAGAACTATGGCTACACCTTC. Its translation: CASSEGYGENYGYTF.

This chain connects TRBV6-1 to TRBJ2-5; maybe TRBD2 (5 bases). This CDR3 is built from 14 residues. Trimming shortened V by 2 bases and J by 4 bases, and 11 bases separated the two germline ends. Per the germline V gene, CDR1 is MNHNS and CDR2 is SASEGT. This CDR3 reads CASSERGKGETQYF. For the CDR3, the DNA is TGTGCCAGCAGTGAAAGAGGGAAGGGAGAGACCCAGTACTTC.

The CDR3 loop reads CASSLGGQGDATF. Here the CDR3 DNA reads TGTGCCAGCAGCTTAGGGGGACAGGGCGACGCCACCTTC. The chain is built from TRBV7-9 and TRBJ1-2; 9 nucleotides agree with TRBD1. This CDR3 is 13 amino acids long. In germline, CDR1 is SEHNR, CDR2 FQNEAQ (reference sequence). V was clipped by 1 base and J by 13 bases; unmatched bases: 7. Drawing the rest from reference TRBV7-9 and TRBJ1-2, the complete variable domain is DTGVSQNPRHKITKRGQNVTFRCDPISEHNRLYWYRQTLGQGPEFLTYFQNEAQLEKSRLLSDRFSAERPKGSFSTLEIQRTEQGDSAMYLCASSLGGQGDATFGSGTRLTVV.

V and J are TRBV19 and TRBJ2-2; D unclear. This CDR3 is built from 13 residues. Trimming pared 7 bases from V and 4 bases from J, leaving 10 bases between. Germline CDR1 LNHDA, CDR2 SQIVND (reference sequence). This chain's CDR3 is CASIFGGTGELFF. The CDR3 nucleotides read TGTGCCAGTATCTTCGGCGGCACCGGGGAGCTGTTTTTT. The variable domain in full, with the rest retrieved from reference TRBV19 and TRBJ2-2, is DGGITQSPKYLFRKEGQNVTLSCEQNLNHDAMYWYRQDPGQGLRLIYYSQIVNDFQKGDIAEGYSVSREKKESFPLTVTSAQKNPTAFYLCASIFGGTGELFFGEGSRLTVL.

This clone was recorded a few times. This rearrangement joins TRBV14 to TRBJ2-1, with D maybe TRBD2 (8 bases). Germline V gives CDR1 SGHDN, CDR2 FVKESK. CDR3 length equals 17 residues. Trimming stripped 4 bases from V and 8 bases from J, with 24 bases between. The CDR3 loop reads CASSPGPGLDDRDEQFF. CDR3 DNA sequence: TGTGCCAGCAGCCCAGGCCCGGGACTAGACGACAGGGATGAGCAGTTCTTC.

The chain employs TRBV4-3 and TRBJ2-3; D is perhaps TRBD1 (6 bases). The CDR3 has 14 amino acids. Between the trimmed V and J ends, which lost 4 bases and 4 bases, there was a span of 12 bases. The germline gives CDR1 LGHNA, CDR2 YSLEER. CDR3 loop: CASSRGTGPDTQYF. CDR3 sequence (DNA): TGCGCCAGCAGCCGAGGAACAGGGCCAGATACGCAGTATTTT.

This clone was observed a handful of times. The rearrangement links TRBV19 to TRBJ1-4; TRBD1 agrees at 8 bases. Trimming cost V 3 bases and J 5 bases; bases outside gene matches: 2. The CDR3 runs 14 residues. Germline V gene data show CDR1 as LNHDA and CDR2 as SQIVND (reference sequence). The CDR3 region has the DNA TGTGCCAGTAGTATGCGACAGGGGAATGAAAAACTGTTTTTT. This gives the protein CASSMRQGNEKLFF.

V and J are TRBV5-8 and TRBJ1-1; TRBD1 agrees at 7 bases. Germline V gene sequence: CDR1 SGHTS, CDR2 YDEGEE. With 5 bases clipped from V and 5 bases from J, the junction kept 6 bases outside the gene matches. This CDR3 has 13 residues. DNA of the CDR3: TGTGCCAGCAGTAGACAGGGAAGAACTGAAGCTTTCTTT. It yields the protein CASSRQGRTEAFF.

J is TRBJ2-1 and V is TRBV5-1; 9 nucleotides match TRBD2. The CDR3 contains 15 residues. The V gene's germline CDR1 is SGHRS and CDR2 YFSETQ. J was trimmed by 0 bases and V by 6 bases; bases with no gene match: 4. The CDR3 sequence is CASTTSGDSYNEQFF. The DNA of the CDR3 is TGCGCCAGCACGACTAGCGGAGACTCCTACAATGAGCAGTTCTTC.

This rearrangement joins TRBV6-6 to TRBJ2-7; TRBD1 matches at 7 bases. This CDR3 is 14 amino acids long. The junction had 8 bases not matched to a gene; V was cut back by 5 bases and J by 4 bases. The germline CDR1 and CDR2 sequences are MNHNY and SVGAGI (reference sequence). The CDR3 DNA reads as TGTGCCAGCAGTCAAGACAGGGTCGGGTACGAGCAGTACTTC. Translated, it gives CASSQDRVGYEQYF.

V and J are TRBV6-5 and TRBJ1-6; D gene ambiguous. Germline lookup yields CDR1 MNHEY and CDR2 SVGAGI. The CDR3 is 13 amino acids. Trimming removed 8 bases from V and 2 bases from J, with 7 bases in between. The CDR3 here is CASGRTYNSPLHF. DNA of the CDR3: TGTGCCAGCGGGCGTACCTATAATTCACCCCTCCACTTT.

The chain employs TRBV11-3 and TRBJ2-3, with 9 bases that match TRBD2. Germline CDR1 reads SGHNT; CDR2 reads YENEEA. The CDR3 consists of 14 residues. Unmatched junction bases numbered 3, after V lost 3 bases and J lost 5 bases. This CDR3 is CASSFSGSVDTQYF. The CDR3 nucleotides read TGTGCCAGCAGCTTTAGCGGGAGCGTAGATACGCAGTATTTT. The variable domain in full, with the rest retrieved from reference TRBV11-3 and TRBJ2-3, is EAGVVQSPRYKIIEKKQPVAFWCNPISGHNTLYWYLQNLGQGPELLIRYENEEAVDDSQLPKDRFSAERLKGVDSTLKIQPAELGDSAVYLCASSFSGSVDTQYFGPGTRLTVL.

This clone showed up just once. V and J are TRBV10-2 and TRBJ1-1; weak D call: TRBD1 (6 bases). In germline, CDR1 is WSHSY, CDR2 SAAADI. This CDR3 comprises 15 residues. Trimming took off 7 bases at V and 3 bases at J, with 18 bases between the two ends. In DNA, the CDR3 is TGCGCCAGCATTCGCGACAGGTTAGGGCACACTGAAGCTTTCTTT. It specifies CASIRDRLGHTEAFF.

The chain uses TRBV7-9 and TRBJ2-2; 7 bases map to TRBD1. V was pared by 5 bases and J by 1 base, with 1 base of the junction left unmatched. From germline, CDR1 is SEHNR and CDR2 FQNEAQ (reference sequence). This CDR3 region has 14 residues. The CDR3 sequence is CASSGDRNTGELFF. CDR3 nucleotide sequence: TGTGCCAGCAGCGGGGACAGGAACACCGGGGAGCTGTTTTTT.

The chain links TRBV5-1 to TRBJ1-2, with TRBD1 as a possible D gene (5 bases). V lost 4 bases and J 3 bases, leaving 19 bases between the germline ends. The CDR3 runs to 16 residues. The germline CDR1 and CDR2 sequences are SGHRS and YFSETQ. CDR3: CASSLHLGDLHYGYTF. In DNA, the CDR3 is TGCGCCAGCAGCCTACATTTAGGGGATCTCCACTATGGCTACACCTTC. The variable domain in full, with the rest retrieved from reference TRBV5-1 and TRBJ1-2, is KAGVTQTPRYLIKTRGQQVTLSCSPISGHRSVSWYQQTPGQGLQFLFEYFSETQRNKGNFPGRFSGRQFSNSRSEMNVSTLELGDSALYLCASSLHLGDLHYGYTFGSGTRLTVV.

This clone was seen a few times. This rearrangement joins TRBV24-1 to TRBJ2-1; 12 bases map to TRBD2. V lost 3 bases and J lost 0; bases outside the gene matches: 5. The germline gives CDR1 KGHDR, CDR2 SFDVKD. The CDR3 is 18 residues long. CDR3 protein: CATSDALAGGSSYNEQFF. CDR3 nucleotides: TGTGCCACCAGTGATGCCCTAGCGGGGGGGAGCTCCTACAATGAGCAGTTCTTC.

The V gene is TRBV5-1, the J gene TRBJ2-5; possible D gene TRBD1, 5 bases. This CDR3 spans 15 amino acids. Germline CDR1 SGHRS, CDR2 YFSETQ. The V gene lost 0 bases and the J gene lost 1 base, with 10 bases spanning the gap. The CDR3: CASSLGSGIQETQYF. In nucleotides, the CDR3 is TGCGCCAGCAGCTTGGGGTCAGGGATCCAAGAGACCCAGTACTTC.

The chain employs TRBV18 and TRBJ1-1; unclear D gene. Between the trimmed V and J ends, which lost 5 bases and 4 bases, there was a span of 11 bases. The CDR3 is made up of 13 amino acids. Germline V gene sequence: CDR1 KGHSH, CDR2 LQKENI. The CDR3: CASSYTDLTEAFF. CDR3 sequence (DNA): TGTGCCAGCTCATACACAGATCTCACTGAAGCTTTCTTT. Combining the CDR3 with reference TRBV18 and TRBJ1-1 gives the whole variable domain NAGVMQNPRHLVRRRGQEARLRCSPMKGHSHVYWYRQLPEEGLKFMVYLQKENIIDESGMPKERFSAEFPKEGPSILRIQQVVRGDSAAYFCASSYTDLTEAFFGQGTRLTVV.

In DNA form, the CDR3 reads TGTGCCACCAGCAGAGAAGCGTTGGCGAACACTGAAGCTTTCTTT. This gives the protein CATSREALANTEAFF. J is TRBJ1-1 and V is TRBV15; D ambiguous. The germline gives CDR1 LNHNV, CDR2 YYDKDF (reference sequence). The V gene lost 0 bases and the J gene lost 1 base, with 9 bases spanning the gap. The CDR3 runs 15 residues.

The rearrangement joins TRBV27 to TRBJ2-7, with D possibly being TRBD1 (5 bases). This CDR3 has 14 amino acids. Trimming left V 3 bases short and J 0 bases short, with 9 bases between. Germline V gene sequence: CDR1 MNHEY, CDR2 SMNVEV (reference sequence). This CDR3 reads CASSFRVNSYEQYF. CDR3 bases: TGTGCCAGCAGTTTCAGGGTGAACTCCTACGAGCAGTACTTC.